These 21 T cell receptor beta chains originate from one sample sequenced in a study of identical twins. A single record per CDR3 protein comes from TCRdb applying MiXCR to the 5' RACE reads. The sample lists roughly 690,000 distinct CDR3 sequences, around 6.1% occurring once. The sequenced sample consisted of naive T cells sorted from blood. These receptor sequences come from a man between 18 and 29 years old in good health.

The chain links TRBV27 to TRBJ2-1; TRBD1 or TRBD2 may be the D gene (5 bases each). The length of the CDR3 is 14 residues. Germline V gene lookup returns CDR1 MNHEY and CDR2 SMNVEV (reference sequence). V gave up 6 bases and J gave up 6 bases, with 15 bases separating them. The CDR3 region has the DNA TGTGCCAGCAGGACCGGGACCCTTCGCAATGAGCAGTTCTTC. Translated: CASRTGTLRNEQFF.

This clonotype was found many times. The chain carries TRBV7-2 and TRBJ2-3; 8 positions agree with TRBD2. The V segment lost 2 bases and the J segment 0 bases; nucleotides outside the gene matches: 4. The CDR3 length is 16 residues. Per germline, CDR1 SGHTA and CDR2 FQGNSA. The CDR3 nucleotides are TGTGCCAGCAGCTTAACATCTAGCGGGAGCACAGATACGCAGTATTTT. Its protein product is CASSLTSSGSTDTQYF.

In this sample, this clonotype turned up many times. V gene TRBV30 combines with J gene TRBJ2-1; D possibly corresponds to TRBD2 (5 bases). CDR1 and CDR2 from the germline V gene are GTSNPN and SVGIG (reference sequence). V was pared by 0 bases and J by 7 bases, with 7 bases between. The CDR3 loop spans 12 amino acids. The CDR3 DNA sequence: TGTGCCTGGAGTGTGTCGGGGAATGAGCAGTTCTTC. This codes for CAWSVSGNEQFF. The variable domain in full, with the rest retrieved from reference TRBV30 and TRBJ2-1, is SQTIHQWPATLVQPVGSPLSLECTVEGTSNPNLYWYRQAAGRGLQLLFYSVGIGQISSEVPQNLSASRPQDRQFILSSKKLLLSDSGFYLCAWSVSGNEQFFGPGTRLTVL.

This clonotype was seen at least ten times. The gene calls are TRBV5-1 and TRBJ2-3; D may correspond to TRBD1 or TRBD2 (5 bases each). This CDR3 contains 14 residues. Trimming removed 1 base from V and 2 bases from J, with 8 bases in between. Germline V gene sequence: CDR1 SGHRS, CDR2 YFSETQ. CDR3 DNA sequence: TGCGCCAGCAGCTTGTTGGGGGTCACAGATACGCAGTATTTT. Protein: CASSLLGVTDTQYF.

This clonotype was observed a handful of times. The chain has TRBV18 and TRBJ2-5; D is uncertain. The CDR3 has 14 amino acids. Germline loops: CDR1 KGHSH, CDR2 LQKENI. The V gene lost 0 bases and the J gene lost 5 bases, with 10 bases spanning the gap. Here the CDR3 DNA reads TGTGCCAGCTCACCACCGATCGGTCCGGAGACCCAGTACTTC. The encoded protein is CASSPPIGPETQYF.

The CDR3 region is CSARKGGISNQPQHF. The CDR3 bases are TGCAGTGCTAGGAAAGGGGGAATAAGCAATCAGCCCCAGCATTTT. The chain recombines TRBV20-1 with TRBJ1-5; possible D gene TRBD1, 6 bases. CDR3 length: 15 residues. In germline, CDR1 is DFQATT, CDR2 SNEGSKA (reference sequence). The V and J ends lost 3 bases and 1 base respectively, with 13 bases between them.

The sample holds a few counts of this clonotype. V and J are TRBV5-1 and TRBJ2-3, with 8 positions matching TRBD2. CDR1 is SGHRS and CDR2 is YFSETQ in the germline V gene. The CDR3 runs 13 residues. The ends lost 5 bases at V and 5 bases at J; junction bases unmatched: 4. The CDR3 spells CASRAGEGDTQYF. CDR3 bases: TGCGCCAGCAGAGCGGGAGAGGGAGATACGCAGTATTTT.

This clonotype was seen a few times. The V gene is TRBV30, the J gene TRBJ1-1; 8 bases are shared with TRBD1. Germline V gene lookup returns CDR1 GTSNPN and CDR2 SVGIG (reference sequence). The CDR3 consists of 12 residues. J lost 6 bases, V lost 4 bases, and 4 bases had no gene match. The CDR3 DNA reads TGTGCCTGGACTCAGACAGGGGCTGAAGCTTTCTTT. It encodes CAWTQTGAEAFF.

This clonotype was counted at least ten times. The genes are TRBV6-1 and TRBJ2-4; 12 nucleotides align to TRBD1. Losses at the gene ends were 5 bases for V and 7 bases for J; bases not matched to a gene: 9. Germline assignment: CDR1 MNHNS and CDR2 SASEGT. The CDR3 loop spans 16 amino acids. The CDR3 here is CASSQTGTGGPNIQYF. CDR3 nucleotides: TGTGCCAGCAGTCAAACCGGGACAGGGGGCCCGAACATTCAGTACTTC.

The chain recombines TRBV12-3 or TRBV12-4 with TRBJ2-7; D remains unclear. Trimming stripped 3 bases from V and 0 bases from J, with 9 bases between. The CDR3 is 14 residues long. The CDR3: CASSFRQFSYEQYF. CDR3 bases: TGTGCCAGCAGTTTTCGGCAGTTCTCCTACGAGCAGTACTTC.

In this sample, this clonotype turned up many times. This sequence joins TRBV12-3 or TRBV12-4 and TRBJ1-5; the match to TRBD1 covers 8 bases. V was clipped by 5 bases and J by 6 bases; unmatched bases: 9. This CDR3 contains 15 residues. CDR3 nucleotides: TGTGCCAGCAGTCGGACAGGGAGGCGCGCTCAGCCCCAGCATTTT. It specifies CASSRTGRRAQPQHF.

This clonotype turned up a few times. The CDR3: CASSKGQGKFGYGYTF. CDR3 in DNA: TGTGCCAGCAGCAAGGGACAGGGTAAATTCGGCTATGGCTACACCTTC. The J gene is TRBJ1-2, the V gene TRBV21-1; the D call of TRBD1 is as the table states it, not checked on the DNA. TRBV21-1 constitutes a pseudogene. The CDR3 extends over 16 amino acids.

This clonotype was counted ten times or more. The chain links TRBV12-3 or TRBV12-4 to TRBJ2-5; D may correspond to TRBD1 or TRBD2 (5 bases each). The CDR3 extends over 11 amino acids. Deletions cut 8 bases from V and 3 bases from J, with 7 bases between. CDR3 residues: CASGGEETQYF. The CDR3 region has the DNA TGTGCCAGCGGGGGTGAAGAGACCCAGTACTTC.

Written as DNA, the CDR3 is TGCGCCAGCAGCCAAGACCAGCCCGGGCCGGCTTATGGCTACACCTTC. Amino acids: CASSQDQPGPAYGYTF. The rearrangement links TRBV4-3 to TRBJ1-2; D not certain. Deletions cut 0 bases from V and 5 bases from J, with 16 bases between. This CDR3 spans 16 amino acids. The germline CDR1 and CDR2 sequences are LGHNA and YSLEER.

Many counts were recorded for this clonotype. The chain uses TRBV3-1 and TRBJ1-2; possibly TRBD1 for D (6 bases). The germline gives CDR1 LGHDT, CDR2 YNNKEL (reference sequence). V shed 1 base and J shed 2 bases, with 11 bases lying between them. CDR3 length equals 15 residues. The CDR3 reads CASSQAGRGNYGYTF. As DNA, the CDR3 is TGTGCCAGCAGCCAAGCTGGCAGGGGAAACTATGGCTACACCTTC.

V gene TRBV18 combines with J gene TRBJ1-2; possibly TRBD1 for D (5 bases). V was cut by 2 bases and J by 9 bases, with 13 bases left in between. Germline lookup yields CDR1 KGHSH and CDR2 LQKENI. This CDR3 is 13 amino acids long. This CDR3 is CASSPSGRPSYTF. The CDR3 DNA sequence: TGTGCCAGCTCACCATCGGGACGGCCTAGCTACACCTTC.

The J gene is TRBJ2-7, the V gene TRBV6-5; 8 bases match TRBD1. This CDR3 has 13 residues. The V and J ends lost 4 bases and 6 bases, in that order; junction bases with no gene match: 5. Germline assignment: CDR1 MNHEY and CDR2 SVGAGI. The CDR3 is CASSWDRKGEQYV. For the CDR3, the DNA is TGTGCCAGCAGTTGGGACAGGAAGGGCGAGCAGTACGTC.

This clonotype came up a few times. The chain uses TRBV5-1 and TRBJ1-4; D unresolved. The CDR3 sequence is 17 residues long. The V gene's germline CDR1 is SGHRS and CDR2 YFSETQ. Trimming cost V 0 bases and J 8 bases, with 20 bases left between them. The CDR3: CASSLAQPQAGGEKLFF. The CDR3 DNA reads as TGCGCCAGCAGCTTGGCTCAACCCCAGGCGGGCGGGGAAAAACTGTTTTTT.

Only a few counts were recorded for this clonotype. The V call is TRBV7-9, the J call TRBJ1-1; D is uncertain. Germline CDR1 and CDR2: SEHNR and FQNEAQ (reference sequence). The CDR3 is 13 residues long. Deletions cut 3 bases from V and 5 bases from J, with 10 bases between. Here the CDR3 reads CASSFGERTEAFF. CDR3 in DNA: TGTGCCAGCAGCTTTGGGGAGAGGACTGAAGCTTTCTTT.

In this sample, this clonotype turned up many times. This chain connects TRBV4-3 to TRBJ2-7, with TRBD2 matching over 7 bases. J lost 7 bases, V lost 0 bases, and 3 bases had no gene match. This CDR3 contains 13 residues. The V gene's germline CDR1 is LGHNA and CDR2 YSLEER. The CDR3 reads CASSQEELAEQYF. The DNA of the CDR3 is TGCGCCAGCAGCCAAGAAGAACTAGCGGAGCAGTACTTC.

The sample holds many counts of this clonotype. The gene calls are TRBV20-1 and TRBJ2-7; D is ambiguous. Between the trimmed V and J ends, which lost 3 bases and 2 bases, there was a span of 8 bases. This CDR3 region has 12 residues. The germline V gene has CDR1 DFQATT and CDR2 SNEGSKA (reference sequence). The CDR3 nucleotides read TGCAGTGCTAGTACCAGTACCTACGAGCAGTACTTC. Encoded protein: CSASTSTYEQYF.